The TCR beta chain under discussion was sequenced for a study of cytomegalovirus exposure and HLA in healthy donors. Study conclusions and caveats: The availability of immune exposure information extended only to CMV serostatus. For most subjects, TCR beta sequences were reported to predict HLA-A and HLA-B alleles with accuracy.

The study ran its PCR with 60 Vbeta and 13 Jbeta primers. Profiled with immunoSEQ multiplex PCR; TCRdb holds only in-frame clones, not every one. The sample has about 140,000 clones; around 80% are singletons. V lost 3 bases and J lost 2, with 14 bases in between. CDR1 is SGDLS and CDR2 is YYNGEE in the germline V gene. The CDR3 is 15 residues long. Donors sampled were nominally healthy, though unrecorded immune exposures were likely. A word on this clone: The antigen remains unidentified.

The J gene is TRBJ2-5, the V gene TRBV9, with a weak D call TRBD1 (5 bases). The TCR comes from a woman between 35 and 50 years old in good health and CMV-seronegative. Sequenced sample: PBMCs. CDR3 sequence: CASSAGLGRQETQYF. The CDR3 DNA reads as TGTGCCAGCAGCGCAGGGTTGGGGCGGCAAGAGACCCAGTACTTC.